Presented here are 23 T cell receptor beta chains from one specimen sequenced in a study of T cell changes during pregnancy in multiple sclerosis. Assay used: immunoSEQ multiplex PCR; TCRdb lists only in-frame clones, some missing. The table shows 70,000 to 85,000 clones, with roughly nine tenths occurring only once. The sequences come from peripheral blood, collected before pregnancy. The source of these receptors is a female donor with multiple sclerosis, enrolled in a pregnancy study.

V gene TRBV27 combines with J gene TRBJ2-5; D possibly corresponds to TRBD1 (6 bases). Germline V CDR1 and CDR2: MNHEY, SMNVEV (reference sequence). Trimming pared 4 bases from V and 4 bases from J, leaving 10 bases between. The CDR3 is 13 amino acids. CDR3 sequence (DNA): TGTGCCAGCAGTTCGGACAGTGGAGAGACCCAGTACTTC. It translates to CASSSDSGETQYF.

This clone was picked up one time. This chain links TRBV5-1 with TRBJ2-1; TRBD2 is a possible D gene (6 bases). Deletions cut 0 bases from V and 2 bases from J, with 6 bases between. Germline V lookup: CDR1 SGHRS, CDR2 YFSETQ. CDR3 length equals 14 residues. In nucleotides, the CDR3 is TGCGCCAGCAGCTTGGGGGGGGCCTACAATGAGCAGTTCTTC. Translating it yields CASSLGGAYNEQFF.

The chain couples TRBV9 to TRBJ2-6; 8 bases map to TRBD1. This CDR3 region has 19 residues. Germline CDR1 reads SGDLS; CDR2 reads YYNGEE. The junction had 11 bases not matched to a gene; V was cut back by 3 bases and J by 0 bases. The CDR3 region is CASSAHLGQVSSGANVLTF. For the CDR3, the DNA is TGTGCCAGCAGCGCGCACCTGGGACAGGTGAGCTCTGGGGCCAACGTCCTGACTTTC.

The chain recombines TRBV6-5 with TRBJ2-2; possibly TRBD2 for D (5 bases). The CDR3 has 13 amino acids. V gave up 1 base and J gave up 6 bases, with 6 bases separating them. The germline V gene encodes CDR1 MNHEY and CDR2 SVGAGI. The CDR3 sequence is CASSYFGAGELFF. In DNA, the CDR3 is TGTGCCAGCAGTTACTTCGGGGCCGGGGAGCTGTTTTTT.

V is TRBV30 and J is TRBJ1-6, with TRBD1 matching 11 bases. Germline V gene data show CDR1 as GTSNPN and CDR2 as SVGIG (reference sequence). Germline trimming cut 2 bases from V and 6 bases from J; bases unmatched to any gene: 9. This CDR3 is 17 amino acids long. The CDR3 nucleotides are TGTGCCTGGAGTCCGACTAGGACAGGGGGCGGTAATTCACCCCTCCACTTT. It specifies CAWSPTRTGGGNSPLHF. The variable domain in full, completed from reference TRBV30 and TRBJ1-6, reads SQTIHQWPATLVQPVGSPLSLECTVEGTSNPNLYWYRQAAGRGLQLLFYSVGIGQISSEVPQNLSASRPQDRQFILSSKKLLLSDSGFYLCAWSPTRTGGGNSPLHFGNGTRLTVT.

V gene TRBV4-1 combines with J gene TRBJ2-3; no definite D call. CDR3 length: 17 residues. Trimming removed 0 bases at V and 0 bases at J, with 13 bases between. Germline values: CDR1 MGHRA, CDR2 YSYEKL. The CDR3 DNA sequence: TGCGCCAGCAGCCAAGATCCGACTGGAACTAGCACAGATACGCAGTATTTT. Amino acids: CASSQDPTGTSTDTQYF.

The chain employs TRBV15 and TRBJ2-1; 8 nucleotides agree with TRBD1. This CDR3 spans 15 amino acids. From germline, CDR1 is LNHNV and CDR2 YYDKDF (reference sequence). J lost 8 bases, V lost 0 bases, and 6 bases had no gene match. The CDR3 is CATSRDRTGWDEQFF. The CDR3 nucleotides are TGTGCCACCAGCAGAGATCGGACAGGGTGGGATGAGCAGTTCTTC.

J is TRBJ1-4 and V is TRBV9, with D uncertain. The germline V gene encodes CDR1 SGDLS and CDR2 YYNGEE. V lost 0 bases and J 4 bases, leaving 7 bases between the germline ends. This CDR3 has 14 amino acids. The CDR3 spells CASSVGGFNEKLFF. DNA for the CDR3: TGTGCCAGCAGCGTAGGCGGTTTTAATGAAAAACTGTTTTTT.

The chain links TRBV9 to TRBJ2-1, with D uncertain. Trimming shortened V by 0 bases and J by 6 bases, and 10 bases separated the two germline ends. The CDR3 consists of 14 residues. Per germline, CDR1 SGDLS and CDR2 YYNGEE. The CDR3 DNA reads as TGTGCCAGCAGCGTAGGAGTAGCCCCCAATGAGCAGTTCTTC. Its translation: CASSVGVAPNEQFF.

V is TRBV9 and J is TRBJ2-7, with TRBD1 matching over 11 bases. With 2 bases clipped from V and 0 bases from J, the junction kept 4 bases outside the gene matches. From germline, CDR1 is SGDLS and CDR2 YYNGEE. This CDR3 contains 16 residues. In DNA, the CDR3 is TGTGCCAGCAGCGTGGGACAGGGGGTACCCTCCTACGAGCAGTACTTC. The encoded protein is CASSVGQGVPSYEQYF.

This chain connects TRBV11-2 to TRBJ1-1, with D perhaps matching TRBD1 (5 bases). This CDR3 is 14 amino acids long. Germline-derived CDR1 and CDR2 are SGHAT and FQNNGV. V was pared by 5 bases and J by 1 base, with 11 bases between. CDR3 DNA sequence: TGTGCCAGCAGCCCACGACAGCAGAACACTGAAGCTTTCTTT. It encodes CASSPRQQNTEAFF.

This CDR3 reads CASSLDGLQTGELFF. The CDR3 bases are TGTGCCAGCAGCTTGGACGGACTTCAGACCGGGGAGCTGTTTTTT. The J gene is TRBJ2-2, the V gene TRBV5-6; weak D call: TRBD2 (5 bases). The ends were cut back, 0 bases at V and 5 bases at J, with 11 bases in the middle. Germline CDR1 and CDR2: SGHDT and YYEEEE. The CDR3 spans 15 residues.

The V and J genes are TRBV18 and TRBJ1-4, with a possible D match to TRBD1 (6 bases). V was pared by 2 bases and J by 8 bases, with 15 bases between. Germline assignment: CDR1 KGHSH and CDR2 LQKENI. The CDR3 loop spans 15 amino acids. The CDR3 bases are TGTGCCAGCTCACCAGGCGGGGGCTATCTAGAAAAACTGTTTTTT. Protein product: CASSPGGGYLEKLFF. Full variable domain (remainder filled in from reference TRBV18 and TRBJ1-4): NAGVMQNPRHLVRRRGQEARLRCSPMKGHSHVYWYRQLPEEGLKFMVYLQKENIIDESGMPKERFSAEFPKEGPSILRIQQVVRGDSAAYFCASSPGGGYLEKLFFGSGTQLSVL.

The genes are TRBV7-3 and TRBJ2-3; D remains ambiguous. Per the germline V gene, CDR1 is SGHTA and CDR2 is FQGTGA. CDR3 length: 14 residues. Trimming stripped 5 bases from V and 6 bases from J, with 15 bases between. CDR3: CASSSGAVGDTQYF. In DNA form, the CDR3 reads TGTGCCAGCAGCAGTGGAGCAGTCGGGGATACGCAGTATTTT. The full variable domain, in which reference TRBV7-3 and TRBJ2-3 provide the parts outside the CDR3, is GAGVSQTPSNKVTEKGKYVELRCDPISGHTALYWYRQSLGQGPEFLIYFQGTGAADDSGLPNDRFFAVRPEGSVSTLKIQRTERGDSAVYLCASSSGAVGDTQYFGPGTRLTVL.

This sequence joins TRBV6-6 and TRBJ2-3; the D is unclear. There are 13 residues in the CDR3. Germline CDR1 is MNHNY and CDR2 is SVGAGI (reference sequence). V lost 7 bases and J 5 bases, leaving 13 bases between the germline ends. The CDR3 spells CASNLVKVDTQYF. CDR3 coding DNA: TGTGCCAGCAATCTAGTAAAGGTAGATACGCAGTATTTT.

The rearrangement links TRBV20-1 to TRBJ1-1; TRBD1 agrees at 7 bases. The CDR3 runs 11 residues. Germline assignment: CDR1 DFQATT and CDR2 SNEGSKA (reference sequence). The junction had 2 bases not matched to a gene; V was cut back by 1 base and J by 9 bases. CDR3 nucleotides: TGCAGTGCTAGAGGGGACAGAAAAGCTTTCTTT. It specifies CSARGDRKAFF.

The chain links TRBV4-2 to TRBJ2-3; 9 nucleotides line up with TRBD2. The V and J ends lost 2 bases and 2 bases, in that order; junction bases with no gene match: 5. The length of the CDR3 is 16 residues. Germline assignment: CDR1 LGHNA and CDR2 YNFKEQ. The CDR3 DNA reads TGTGCCAGCAGCCAAACCCCGGGACTAGCCACAGATACGCAGTATTTT. This codes for CASSQTPGLATDTQYF.

J is TRBJ1-5 and V is TRBV19; TRBD1 is a possible D gene (6 bases). Germline lookup yields CDR1 LNHDA and CDR2 SQIVND (reference sequence). Trimming stripped 6 bases from V and 2 bases from J, with 17 bases between. This CDR3 is 16 amino acids long. This chain's CDR3 is CASRQGWQGGNQPQHF. DNA for the CDR3: TGTGCCAGTAGGCAGGGGTGGCAGGGAGGCAATCAGCCCCAGCATTTT.

The chain recombines TRBV5-1 with TRBJ2-3; TRBD1 is a possible D gene (6 bases). Between the trimmed V and J ends, which lost 5 bases and 0 bases, there was a span of 19 bases. The germline V gene has CDR1 SGHRS and CDR2 YFSETQ. The CDR3 covers 17 residues. CDR3 nucleotides: TGCGCCAGCAGGGGGGACACACTGATCCTTAGCACAGATACGCAGTATTTT. Amino acid sequence: CASRGDTLILSTDTQYF.

The V and J genes are TRBV7-6 and TRBJ2-6, with 8 bases matching TRBD2. Germline loops: CDR1 SGHVS, CDR2 FNYEAQ. The CDR3 has 17 residues. Germline trimming cut 5 bases from V and 3 bases from J; bases unmatched to any gene: 9. CDR3: CASSLRRGARGANVLTF. The CDR3 DNA sequence: TGTGCCAGCAGCCTGAGGCGGGGGGCGCGTGGGGCCAACGTCCTGACTTTC.

The chain employs TRBV6-9 and TRBJ1-3; TRBD1 aligns across 10 bases. The germline V gene encodes CDR1 MNHGY and CDR2 SVAAGI. The CDR3 consists of 18 residues. Trimming removed 8 bases from V and 4 bases from J; junction bases left unmatched: 17. The CDR3 loop reads CASPISRDRGPWGNTIYF. DNA of the CDR3: TGTGCCAGCCCCATTTCTCGGGACAGGGGTCCGTGGGGAAACACCATATATTTT.

V is TRBV18 and J is TRBJ2-3, with D tentatively TRBD1 (5 bases). The CDR3 spans 12 residues. In germline, CDR1 is KGHSH, CDR2 LQKENI. The V end lost 3 bases, the J end lost 5 bases, and 6 bases lay between the germline ends. CDR3 protein: CASSPTEDTQYF. The DNA of the CDR3 is TGTGCCAGCTCACCGACAGAAGATACGCAGTATTTT.

This clone has just one count. Additional DNA sequences in this sample encode the identical CDR3. The chain uses TRBV19 and TRBJ1-2; D is unclear. The V end lost 5 bases, the J end lost 8 bases, and 12 bases lay between the germline ends. The CDR3 covers 12 residues. Looked up from germline, CDR1 is LNHDA and CDR2 is SQIVND (reference sequence). This CDR3 reads CASSSGSRGYTF. CDR3 in DNA: TGTGCCAGTAGTTCGGGTTCGCGCGGCTACACCTTC. The full variable domain, its missing parts supplied by reference TRBV19 and TRBJ1-2, is DGGITQSPKYLFRKEGQNVTLSCEQNLNHDAMYWYRQDPGQGLRLIYYSQIVNDFQKGDIAEGYSVSREKKESFPLTVTSAQKNPTAFYLCASSSGSRGYTFGSGTRLTVV.